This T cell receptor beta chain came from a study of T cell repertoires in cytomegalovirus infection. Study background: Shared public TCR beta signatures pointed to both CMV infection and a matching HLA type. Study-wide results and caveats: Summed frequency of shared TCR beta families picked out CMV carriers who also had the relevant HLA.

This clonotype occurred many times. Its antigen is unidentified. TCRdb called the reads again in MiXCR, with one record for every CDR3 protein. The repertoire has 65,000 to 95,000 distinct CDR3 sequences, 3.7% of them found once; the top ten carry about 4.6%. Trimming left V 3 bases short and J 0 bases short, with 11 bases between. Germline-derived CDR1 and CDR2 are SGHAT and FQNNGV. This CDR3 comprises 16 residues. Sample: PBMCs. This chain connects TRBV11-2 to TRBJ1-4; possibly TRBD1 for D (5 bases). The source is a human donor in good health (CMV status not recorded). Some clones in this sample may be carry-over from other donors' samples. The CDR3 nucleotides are TGTGCCAGCAGCTTGAGGACACTCGCAACTAATGAAAAACTGTTTTTT. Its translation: CASSLRTLATNEKLFF.